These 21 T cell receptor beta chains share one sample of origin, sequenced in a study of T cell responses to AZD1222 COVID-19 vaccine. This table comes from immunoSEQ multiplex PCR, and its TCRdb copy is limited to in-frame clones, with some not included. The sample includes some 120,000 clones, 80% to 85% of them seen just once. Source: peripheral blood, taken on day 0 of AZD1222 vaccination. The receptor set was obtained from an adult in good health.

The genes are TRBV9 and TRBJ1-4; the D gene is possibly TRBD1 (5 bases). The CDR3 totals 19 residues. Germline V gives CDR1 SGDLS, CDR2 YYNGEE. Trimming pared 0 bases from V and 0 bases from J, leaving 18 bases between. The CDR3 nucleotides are TGTGCCAGCAGCGTAGGGGGCGGGGTCGGCAGCCCAACTAATGAAAAACTGTTTTTT. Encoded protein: CASSVGGGVGSPTNEKLFF.

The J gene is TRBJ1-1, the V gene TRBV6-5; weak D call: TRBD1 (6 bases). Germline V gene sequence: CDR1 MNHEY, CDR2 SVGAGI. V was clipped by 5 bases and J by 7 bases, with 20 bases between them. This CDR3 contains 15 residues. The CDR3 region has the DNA TGTGCCAGCAGTACCCGGAGCAGGGGTGTTGGTGAAGCTTTCTTT. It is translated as CASSTRSRGVGEAFF.

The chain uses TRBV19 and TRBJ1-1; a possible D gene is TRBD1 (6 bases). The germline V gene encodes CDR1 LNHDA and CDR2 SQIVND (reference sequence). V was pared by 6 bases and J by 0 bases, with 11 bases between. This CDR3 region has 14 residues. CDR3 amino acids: CASRGDTLNTEAFF. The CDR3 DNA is TGTGCCAGTAGGGGGGACACTTTGAACACTGAAGCTTTCTTT.

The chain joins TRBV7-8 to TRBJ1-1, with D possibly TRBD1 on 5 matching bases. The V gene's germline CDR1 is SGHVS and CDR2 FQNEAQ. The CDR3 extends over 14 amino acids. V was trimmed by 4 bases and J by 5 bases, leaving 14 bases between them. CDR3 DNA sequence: TGTGCCAGCAGCTCCCCGGGGGGGATGACTGAAGCTTTCTTT. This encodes CASSSPGGMTEAFF.

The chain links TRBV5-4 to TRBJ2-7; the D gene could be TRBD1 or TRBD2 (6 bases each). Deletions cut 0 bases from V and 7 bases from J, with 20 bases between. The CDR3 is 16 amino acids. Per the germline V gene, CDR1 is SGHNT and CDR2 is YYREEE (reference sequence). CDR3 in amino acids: CASSLAWRGASGEQYF. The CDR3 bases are TGTGCCAGCAGCTTGGCCTGGAGGGGGGCATCGGGTGAGCAGTACTTC.

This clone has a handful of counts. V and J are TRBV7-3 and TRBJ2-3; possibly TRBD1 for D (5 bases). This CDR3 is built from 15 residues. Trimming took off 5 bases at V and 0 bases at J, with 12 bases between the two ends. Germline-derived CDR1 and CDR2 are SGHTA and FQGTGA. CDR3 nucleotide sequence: TGTGCCAGCAGCCTCTGGGGCAGTAGCACAGATACGCAGTATTTT. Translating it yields CASSLWGSSTDTQYF.

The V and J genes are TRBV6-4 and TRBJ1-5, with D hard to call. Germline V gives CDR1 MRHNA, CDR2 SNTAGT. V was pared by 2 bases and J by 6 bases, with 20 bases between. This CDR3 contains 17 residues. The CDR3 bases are TGTGCCAGCAGTGACAAAATGGCGGATAGAAGGGCTCAGCCCCAGCATTTT. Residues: CASSDKMADRRAQPQHF.

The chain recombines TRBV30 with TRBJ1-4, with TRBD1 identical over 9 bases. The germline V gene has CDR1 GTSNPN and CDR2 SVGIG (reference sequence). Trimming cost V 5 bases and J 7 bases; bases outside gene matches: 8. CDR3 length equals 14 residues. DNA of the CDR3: TGTGCCTGGGGATTGGGACAGGGCTTTGAAAAACTGTTTTTT. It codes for CAWGLGQGFEKLFF.

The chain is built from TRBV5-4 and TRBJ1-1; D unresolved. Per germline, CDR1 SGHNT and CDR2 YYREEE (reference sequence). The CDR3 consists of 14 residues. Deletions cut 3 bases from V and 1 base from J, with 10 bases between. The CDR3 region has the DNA TGTGCCAGCAGCTCGTCCCGGGCGAACACTGAAGCTTTCTTT. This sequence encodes CASSSSRANTEAFF.

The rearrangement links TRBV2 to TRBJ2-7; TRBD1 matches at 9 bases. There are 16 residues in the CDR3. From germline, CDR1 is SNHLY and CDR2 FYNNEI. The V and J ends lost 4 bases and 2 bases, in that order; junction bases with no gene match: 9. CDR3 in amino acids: CASSAFSGTGTYEQYF. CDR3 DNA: TGTGCCAGCAGTGCTTTTTCCGGGACAGGGACCTACGAGCAGTACTTC.

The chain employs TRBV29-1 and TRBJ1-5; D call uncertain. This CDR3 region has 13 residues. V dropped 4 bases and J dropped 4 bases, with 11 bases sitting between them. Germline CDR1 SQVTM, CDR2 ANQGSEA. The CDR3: CSVVISKNQPQHF. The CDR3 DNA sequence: TGCAGCGTTGTTATCTCAAAGAATCAGCCCCAGCATTTT.

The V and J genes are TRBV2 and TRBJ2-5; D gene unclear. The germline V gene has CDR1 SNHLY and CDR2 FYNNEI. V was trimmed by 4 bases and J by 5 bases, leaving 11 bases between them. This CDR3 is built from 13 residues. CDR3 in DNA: TGTGCCAGCAGTGTACGCGGTGCGGAGACCCAGTACTTC. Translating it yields CASSVRGAETQYF. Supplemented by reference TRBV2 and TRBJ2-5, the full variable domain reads EPEVTQTPSHQVTQMGQEVILRCVPISNHLYFYWYRQILGQKVEFLVSFYNNEISEKSEIFDDQFSVERPDGSNFTLKIRSTKLEDSAMYFCASSVRGAETQYFGPGTRLLVL.

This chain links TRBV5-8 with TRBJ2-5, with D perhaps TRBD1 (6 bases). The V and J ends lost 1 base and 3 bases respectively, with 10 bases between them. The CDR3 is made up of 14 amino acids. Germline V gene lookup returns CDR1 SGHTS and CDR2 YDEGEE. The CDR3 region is CASSLTGIKETQYF. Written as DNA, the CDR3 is TGTGCCAGCAGCTTGACAGGGATTAAAGAGACCCAGTACTTC.

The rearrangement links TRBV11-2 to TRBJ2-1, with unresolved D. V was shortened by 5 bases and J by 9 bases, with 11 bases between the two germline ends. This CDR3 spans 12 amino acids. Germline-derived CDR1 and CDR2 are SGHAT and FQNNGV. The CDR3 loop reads CASSRLMGEQFF. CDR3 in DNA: TGTGCCAGCAGCCGCCTAATGGGTGAGCAGTTCTTC.

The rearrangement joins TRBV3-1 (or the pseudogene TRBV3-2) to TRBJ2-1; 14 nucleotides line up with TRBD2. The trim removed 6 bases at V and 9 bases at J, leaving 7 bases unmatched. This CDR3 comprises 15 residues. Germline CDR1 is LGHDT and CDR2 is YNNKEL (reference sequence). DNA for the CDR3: TGTGCCAGCAGTGGGACTAGCGGGAGCGTCGGTGAGCAGTTCTTC. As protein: CASSGTSGSVGEQFF.

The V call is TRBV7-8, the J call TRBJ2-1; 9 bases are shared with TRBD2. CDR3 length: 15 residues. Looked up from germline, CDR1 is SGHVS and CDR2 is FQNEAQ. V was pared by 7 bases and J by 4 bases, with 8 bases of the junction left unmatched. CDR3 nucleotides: TGTGCCAGCATTCTAGCGGGGCTCCAATACAATGAGCAGTTCTTC. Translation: CASILAGLQYNEQFF.

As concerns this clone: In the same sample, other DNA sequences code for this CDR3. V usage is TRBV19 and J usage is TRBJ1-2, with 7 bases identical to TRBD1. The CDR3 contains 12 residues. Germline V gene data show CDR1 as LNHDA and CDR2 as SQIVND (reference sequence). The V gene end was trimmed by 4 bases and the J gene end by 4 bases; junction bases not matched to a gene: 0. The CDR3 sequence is CASSRTGYGYTF. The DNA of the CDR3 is TGTGCCAGTAGTAGGACAGGCTATGGCTACACCTTC.

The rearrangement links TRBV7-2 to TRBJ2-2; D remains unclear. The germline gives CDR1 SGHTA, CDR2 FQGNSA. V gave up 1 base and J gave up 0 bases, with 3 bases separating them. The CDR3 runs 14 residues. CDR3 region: CASSLVANTGELFF. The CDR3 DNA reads TGTGCCAGCAGCTTAGTAGCGAACACCGGGGAGCTGTTTTTT.

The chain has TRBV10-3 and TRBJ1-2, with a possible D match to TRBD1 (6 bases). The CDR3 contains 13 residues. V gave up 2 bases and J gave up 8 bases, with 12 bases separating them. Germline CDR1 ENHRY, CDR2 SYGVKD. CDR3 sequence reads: CAISEAPRGGYTF. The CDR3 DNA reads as TGTGCCATCAGTGAGGCCCCCAGGGGAGGCTACACCTTC.

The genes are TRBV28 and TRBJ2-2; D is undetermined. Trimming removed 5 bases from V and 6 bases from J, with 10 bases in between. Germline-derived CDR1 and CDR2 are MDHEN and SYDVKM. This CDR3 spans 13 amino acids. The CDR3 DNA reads TGTGCCAGCAGTATTACAACATCCGGGGAGCTGTTTTTT. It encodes CASSITTSGELFF.

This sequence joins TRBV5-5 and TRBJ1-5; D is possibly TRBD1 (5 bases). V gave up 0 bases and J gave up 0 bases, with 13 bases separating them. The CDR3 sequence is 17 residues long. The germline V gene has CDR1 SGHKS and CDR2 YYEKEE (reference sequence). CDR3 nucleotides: TGTGCCAGCAGCTTGGTTCCGGGAGGGGATAGCAATCAGCCCCAGCATTTT. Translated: CASSLVPGGDSNQPQHF.